This T cell receptor (beta chain) was sequenced for a study of blood T cells in healthy people across ages. CDR1 and CDR2 (germline): SGHRS, YFSETQ. The J segment lost 1 base and the V segment lost 4 bases, leaving 8 bases of the junction unmatched. This CDR3 is 16 amino acids long. Primed by a sample-barcoded 5' primer and a J-beta primer mix, a second PCR proceeded for roughly 6 to 12 cycles. TCRdb ran MiXCR on the 5' RACE reads and lists one entry per CDR3 protein. In the table there are just under 550,000 distinct CDR3 sequences, 24% of which are singletons. Another study also made use of these data, one on T cells of mothers and their children.

The V gene is TRBV5-1, the J gene TRBJ1-1; TRBD1 matches 9 bases. This receptor was identified in a boy younger than 18 in good health. Sequenced: blood. This CDR3 reads CASSPRAQGANTEAFF. The CDR3 DNA sequence: TGCGCCAGCAGCCCGAGGGCACAGGGGGCGAACACTGAAGCTTTCTTT.